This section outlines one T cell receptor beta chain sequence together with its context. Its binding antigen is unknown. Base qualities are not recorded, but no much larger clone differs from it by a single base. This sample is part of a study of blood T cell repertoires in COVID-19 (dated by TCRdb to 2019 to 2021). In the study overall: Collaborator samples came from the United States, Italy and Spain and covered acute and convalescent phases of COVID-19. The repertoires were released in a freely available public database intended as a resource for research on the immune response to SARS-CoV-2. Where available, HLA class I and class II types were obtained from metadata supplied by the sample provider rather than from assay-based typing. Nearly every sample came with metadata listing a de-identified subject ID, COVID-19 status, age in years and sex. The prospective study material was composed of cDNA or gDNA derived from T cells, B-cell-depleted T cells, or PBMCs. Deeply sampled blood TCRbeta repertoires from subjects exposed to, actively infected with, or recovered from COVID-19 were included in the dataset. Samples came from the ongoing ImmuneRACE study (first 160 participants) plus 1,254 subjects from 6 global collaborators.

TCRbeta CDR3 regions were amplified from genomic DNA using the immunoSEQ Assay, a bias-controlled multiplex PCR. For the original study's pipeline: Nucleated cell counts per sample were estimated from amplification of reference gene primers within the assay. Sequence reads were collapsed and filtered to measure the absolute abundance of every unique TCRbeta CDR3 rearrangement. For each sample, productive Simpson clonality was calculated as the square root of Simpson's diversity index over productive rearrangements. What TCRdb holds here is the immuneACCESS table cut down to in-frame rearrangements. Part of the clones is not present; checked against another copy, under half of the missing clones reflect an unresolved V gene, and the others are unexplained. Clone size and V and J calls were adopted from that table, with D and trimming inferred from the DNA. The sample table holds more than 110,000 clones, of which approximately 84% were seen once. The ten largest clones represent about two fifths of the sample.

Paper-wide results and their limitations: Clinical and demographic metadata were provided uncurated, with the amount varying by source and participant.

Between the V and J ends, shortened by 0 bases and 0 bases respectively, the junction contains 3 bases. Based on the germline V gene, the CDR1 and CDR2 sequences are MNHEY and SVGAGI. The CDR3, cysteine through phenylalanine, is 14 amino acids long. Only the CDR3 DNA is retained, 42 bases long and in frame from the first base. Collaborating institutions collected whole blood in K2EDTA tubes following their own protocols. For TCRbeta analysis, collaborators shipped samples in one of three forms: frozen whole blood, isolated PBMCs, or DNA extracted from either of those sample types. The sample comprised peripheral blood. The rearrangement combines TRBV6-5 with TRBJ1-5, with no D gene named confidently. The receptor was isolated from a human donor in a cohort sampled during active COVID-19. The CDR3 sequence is CASSYSYSNQPQHF. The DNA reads TGTGCCAGCAGTTACTCCTATAGCAATCAGCCCCAGCATTTT.